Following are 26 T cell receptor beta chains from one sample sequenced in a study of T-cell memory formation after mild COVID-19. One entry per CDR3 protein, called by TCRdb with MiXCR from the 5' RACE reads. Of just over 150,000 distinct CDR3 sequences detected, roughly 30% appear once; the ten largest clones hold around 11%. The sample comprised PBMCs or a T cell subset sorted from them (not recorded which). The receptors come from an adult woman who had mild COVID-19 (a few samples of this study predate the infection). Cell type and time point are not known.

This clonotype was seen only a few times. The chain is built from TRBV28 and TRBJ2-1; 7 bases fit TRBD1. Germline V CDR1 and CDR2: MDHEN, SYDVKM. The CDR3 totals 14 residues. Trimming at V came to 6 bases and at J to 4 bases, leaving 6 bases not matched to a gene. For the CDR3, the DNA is TGTGCCAGCAGATCTGGACAGGAATACAATGAGCAGTTCTTC. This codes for CASRSGQEYNEQFF.

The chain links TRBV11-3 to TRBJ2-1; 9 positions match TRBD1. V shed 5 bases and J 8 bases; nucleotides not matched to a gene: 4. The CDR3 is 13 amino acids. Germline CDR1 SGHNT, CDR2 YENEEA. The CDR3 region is CASSPTGGHEQFF. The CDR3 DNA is TGTGCCAGCAGCCCGACAGGGGGGCATGAGCAGTTCTTC.

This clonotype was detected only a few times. The CDR3 reads CASSPRDSYNSPLHF. The DNA of the CDR3 is TGTGCCAGCAGCCCCAGGGACAGCTATAATTCACCCCTCCACTTT. The chain combines TRBV9 with TRBJ1-6, with 7 bases matching TRBD1. The germline gives CDR1 SGDLS, CDR2 YYNGEE. CDR3 length: 15 residues. J gave up 3 bases and V 4 bases, and 4 bases lay outside the gene matches.

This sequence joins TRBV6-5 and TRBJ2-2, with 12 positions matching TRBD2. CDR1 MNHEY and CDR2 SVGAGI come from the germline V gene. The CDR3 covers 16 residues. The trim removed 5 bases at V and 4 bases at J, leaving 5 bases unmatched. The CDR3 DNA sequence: TGTGCCAGCAGTAGACTAGCGGGAGCGGGCACCGGGGAGCTGTTTTTT. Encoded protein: CASSRLAGAGTGELFF.

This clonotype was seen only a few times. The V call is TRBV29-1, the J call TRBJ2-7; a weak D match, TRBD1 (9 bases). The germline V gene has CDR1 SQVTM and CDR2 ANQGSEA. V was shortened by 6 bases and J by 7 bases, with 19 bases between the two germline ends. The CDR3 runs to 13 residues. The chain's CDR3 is CSVAGGQGEEQYF. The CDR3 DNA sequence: TGCAGCGTCGCGGGGGGACAGGGTGAAGAGCAGTACTTC.

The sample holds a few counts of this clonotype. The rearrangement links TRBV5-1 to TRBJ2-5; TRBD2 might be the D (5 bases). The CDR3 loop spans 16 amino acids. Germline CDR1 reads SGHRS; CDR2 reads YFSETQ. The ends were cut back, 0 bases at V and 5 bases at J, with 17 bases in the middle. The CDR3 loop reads CASSLGRGSRSETQYF. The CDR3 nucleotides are TGCGCCAGCAGCTTGGGCCGGGGTAGTCGGTCGGAGACCCAGTACTTC.

The CDR3 reads CASSTTTGPYNEQFF. In DNA form, the CDR3 reads TGTGCCAGCTCAACTACTACAGGGCCGTACAATGAGCAGTTCTTC. The chain joins TRBV18 to TRBJ2-1, with a weak D call TRBD1 (6 bases). The CDR3 sequence is 15 residues long. Trimming removed 5 bases from V and 4 bases from J, with 15 bases in between. Germline V CDR1 and CDR2: KGHSH, LQKENI. Full variable domain (remainder filled in from reference TRBV18 and TRBJ2-1): NAGVMQNPRHLVRRRGQEARLRCSPMKGHSHVYWYRQLPEEGLKFMVYLQKENIIDESGMPKERFSAEFPKEGPSILRIQQVVRGDSAAYFCASSTTTGPYNEQFFGPGTRLTVL.

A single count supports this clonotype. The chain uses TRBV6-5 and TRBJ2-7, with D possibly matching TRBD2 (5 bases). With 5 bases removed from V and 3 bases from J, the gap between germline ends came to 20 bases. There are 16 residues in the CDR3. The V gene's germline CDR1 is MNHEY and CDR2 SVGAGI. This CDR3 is CASSGGREKRGYEQYF. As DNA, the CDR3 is TGTGCCAGCAGTGGTGGACGGGAAAAACGCGGCTACGAGCAGTACTTC.

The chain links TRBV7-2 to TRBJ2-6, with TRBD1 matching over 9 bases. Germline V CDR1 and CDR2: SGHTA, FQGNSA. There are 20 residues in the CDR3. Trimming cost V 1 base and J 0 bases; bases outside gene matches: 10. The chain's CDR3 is CASSLGARTGVFSGANVLTF. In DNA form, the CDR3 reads TGTGCCAGCAGCTTAGGGGCCAGGACAGGGGTTTTCTCTGGGGCCAACGTCCTGACTTTC.

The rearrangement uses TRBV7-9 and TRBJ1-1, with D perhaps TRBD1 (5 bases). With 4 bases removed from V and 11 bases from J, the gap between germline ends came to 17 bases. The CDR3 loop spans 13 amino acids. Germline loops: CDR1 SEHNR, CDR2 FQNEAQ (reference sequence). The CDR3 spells CASSSNRLMSAFF. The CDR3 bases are TGTGCCAGCAGCTCAAACAGGTTGATGAGCGCTTTCTTT.

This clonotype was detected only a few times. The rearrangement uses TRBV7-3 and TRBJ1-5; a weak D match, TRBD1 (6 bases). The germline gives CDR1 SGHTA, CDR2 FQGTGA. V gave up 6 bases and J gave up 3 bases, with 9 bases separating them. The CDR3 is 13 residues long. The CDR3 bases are TGTGCCAGCAGTCAGGGGATCAATCAGCCCCAGCATTTT. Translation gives CASSQGINQPQHF.

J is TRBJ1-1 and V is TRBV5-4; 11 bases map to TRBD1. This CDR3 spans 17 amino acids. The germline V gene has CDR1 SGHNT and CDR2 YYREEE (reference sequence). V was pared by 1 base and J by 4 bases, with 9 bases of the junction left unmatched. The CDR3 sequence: CASSLFSGTGGITEAFF. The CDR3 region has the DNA TGTGCCAGCAGCTTGTTTTCCGGGACAGGGGGAATCACTGAAGCTTTCTTT.

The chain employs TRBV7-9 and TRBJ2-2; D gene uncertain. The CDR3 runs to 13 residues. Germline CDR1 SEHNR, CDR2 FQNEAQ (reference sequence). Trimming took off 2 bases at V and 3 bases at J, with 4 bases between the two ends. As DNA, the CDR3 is TGTGCCAGCAGCTTATTGCACACCGGGGAGCTGTTTTTT. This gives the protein CASSLLHTGELFF.

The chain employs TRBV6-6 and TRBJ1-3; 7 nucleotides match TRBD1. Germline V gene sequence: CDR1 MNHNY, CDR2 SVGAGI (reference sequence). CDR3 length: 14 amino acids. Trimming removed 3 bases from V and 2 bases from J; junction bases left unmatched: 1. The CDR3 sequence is CASSYDRAGNTIYF. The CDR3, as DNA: TGTGCCAGCAGTTATGACAGGGCTGGAAACACCATATATTTT.

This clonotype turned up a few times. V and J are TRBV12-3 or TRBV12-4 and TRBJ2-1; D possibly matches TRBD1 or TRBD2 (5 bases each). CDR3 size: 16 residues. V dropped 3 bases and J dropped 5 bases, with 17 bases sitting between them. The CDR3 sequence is CASSFFTTEGHNEQFF. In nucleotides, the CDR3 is TGTGCCAGCAGTTTTTTTACCACAGAGGGACACAATGAGCAGTTCTTC.

CDR3: CASSLVPRQGYTF. In DNA form, the CDR3 reads TGTGCCAGCAGCTTAGTCCCGCGGCAAGGCTACACCTTC. This rearrangement joins TRBV7-8 to TRBJ1-2; D call uncertain. This CDR3 is built from 13 residues. V dropped 1 base and J dropped 8 bases, with 11 bases sitting between them. Germline assignment: CDR1 SGHVS and CDR2 FQNEAQ.

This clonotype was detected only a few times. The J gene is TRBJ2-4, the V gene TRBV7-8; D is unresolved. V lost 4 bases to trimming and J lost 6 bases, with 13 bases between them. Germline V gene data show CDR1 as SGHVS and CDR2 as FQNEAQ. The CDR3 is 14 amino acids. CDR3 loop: CASSSERTGNIQYF. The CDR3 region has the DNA TGTGCCAGCAGCTCAGAACGCACTGGAAACATTCAGTACTTC. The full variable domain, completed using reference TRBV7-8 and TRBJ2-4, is GAGVSQSPRYKVAKRGQDVALRCDPISGHVSLFWYQQALGQGPEFLTYFQNEAQLDKSGLPSDRFFAERPEGSVSTLKIQRTQQEDSAVYLCASSSERTGNIQYFGAGTRLSVL.

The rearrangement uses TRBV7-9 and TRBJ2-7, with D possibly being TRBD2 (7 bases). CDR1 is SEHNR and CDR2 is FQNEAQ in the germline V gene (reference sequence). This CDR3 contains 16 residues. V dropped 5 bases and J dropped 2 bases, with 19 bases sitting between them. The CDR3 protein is CASSNWGGRGAYEQYF. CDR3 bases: TGTGCCAGCAGCAACTGGGGGGGCAGGGGTGCCTACGAGCAGTACTTC.

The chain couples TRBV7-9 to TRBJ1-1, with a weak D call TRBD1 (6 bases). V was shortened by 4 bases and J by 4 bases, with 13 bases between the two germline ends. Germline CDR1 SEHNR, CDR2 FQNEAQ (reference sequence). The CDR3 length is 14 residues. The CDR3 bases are TGTGCCAGCAGCTCACTGGGACATTTCACTGAAGCTTTCTTT. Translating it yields CASSSLGHFTEAFF.

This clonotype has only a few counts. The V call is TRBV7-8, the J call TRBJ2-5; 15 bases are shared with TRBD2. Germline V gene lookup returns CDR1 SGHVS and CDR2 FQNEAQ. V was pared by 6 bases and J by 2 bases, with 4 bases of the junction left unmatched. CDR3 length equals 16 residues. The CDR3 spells CASSTGLAGGQETQYF. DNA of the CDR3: TGTGCCAGCAGTACAGGACTAGCGGGAGGGCAAGAGACCCAGTACTTC.

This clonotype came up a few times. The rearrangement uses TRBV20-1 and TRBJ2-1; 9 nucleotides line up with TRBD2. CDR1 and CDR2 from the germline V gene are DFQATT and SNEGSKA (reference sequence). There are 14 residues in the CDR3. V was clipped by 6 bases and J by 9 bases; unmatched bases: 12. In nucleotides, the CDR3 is TGCAGTGCCCTCTATGGCGGGAGGGCGGTTGAGCAGTTCTTC. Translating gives CSALYGGRAVEQFF.

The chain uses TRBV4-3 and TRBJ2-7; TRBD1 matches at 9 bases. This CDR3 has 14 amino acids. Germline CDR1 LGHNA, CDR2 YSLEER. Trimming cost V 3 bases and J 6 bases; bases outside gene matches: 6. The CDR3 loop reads CASSQAQGAGEQYF. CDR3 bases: TGCGCCAGCAGCCAGGCACAGGGGGCGGGCGAGCAGTACTTC.

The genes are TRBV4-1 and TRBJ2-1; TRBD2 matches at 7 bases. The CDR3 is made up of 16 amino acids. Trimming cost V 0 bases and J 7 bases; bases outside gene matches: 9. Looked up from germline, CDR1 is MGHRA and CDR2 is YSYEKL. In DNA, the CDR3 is TGCGCCAGCAGCCAAGAAGGCGGGGGAAAACGGAATGAGCAGTTCTTC. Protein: CASSQEGGGKRNEQFF.

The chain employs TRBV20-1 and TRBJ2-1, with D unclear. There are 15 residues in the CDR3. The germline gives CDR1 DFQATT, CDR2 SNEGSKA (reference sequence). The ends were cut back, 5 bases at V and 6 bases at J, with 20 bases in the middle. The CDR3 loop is CSAGLGGTKTNEQFF. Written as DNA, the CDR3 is TGCAGTGCTGGATTGGGCGGAACCAAGACCAATGAGCAGTTCTTC.

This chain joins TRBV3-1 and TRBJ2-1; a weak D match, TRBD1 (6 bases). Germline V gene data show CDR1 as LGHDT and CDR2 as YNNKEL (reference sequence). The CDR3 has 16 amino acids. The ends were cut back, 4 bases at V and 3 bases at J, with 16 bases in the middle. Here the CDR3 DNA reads TGTGCCAGCAGCCGCCTGCCAGGGGCCAACTACAATGAGCAGTTCTTC. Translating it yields CASSRLPGANYNEQFF.

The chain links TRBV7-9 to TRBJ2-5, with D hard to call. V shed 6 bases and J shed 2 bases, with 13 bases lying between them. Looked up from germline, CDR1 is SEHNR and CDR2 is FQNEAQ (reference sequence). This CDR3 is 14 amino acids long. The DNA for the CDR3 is TGTGCCAGCAGTCCCCCCGGGCCACAAGAGACCCAGTACTTC. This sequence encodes CASSPPGPQETQYF.